One and the same sample provided the 2 T cell receptor beta chains below, sequenced in a study of cytomegalovirus exposure and HLA in healthy donors. A multiplex PCR was run with 60 Vbeta primers and 13 Jbeta primers. Profiling relied on immunoSEQ multiplex PCR, and the TCRdb table lists in-frame clones only, not all of them. The sample has approximately 170,000 clones; roughly four fifths are singletons. The sample taken for sequencing was PBMCs. These TCRs come from a man aged 40-49 years in good health and CMV-seronegative.

This chain links TRBV2 with TRBJ2-7; 8 nucleotides align to TRBD2. Germline lookup yields CDR1 SNHLY and CDR2 FYNNEI. The CDR3 totals 14 residues. With 5 bases clipped from V and 5 bases from J, the junction kept 8 bases outside the gene matches. The CDR3 spells CASSLREGRNEQYV. In DNA, the CDR3 is TGTGCCAGCAGTTTACGGGAGGGCCGCAACGAGCAGTACGTC.

J is TRBJ1-5 and V is TRBV6-5; 8 nucleotides agree with TRBD1. The CDR3 has 15 amino acids. J lost 6 bases, V lost 2 bases, and 6 bases had no gene match. Germline V gene sequence: CDR1 MNHEY, CDR2 SVGAGI. CDR3: CASSYPDRGSQPQHF. The CDR3 DNA is TGTGCCAGCAGTTACCCCGACAGGGGTAGTCAGCCCCAGCATTTT.